These 29 T cell receptor beta chains were sequenced from one sample in a study of Graves' ophthalmopathy and Graves' hyperthyroidism. Amplifying from RNA transcripts, the study obtained TCR beta CDR3 regions. Second-round multiplex PCR came after a first-round RT-PCR that employed HTBI primers. Via MiXCR, TCRdb re-called the multiplex PCR reads, giving one row per CDR3 protein. The sample has hundreds of thousands of distinct CDR3 sequences, over 20% seen once; the top ten hold approximately 6.9%. Sequencing was performed on peripheral blood. The receptor set was obtained from a young woman with stable Graves' hyperthyroidism. Some clones in this sample may be carry-over from other donors' samples.

The chain is built from TRBV12-3 or TRBV12-4 and TRBJ2-5; TRBD1 or TRBD2 may be the D gene (5 bases each). V lost 3 bases to trimming and J lost 6 bases, with 11 bases between them. The CDR3 contains 13 residues. CDR3 region: CASSFGGLKTQYF. The CDR3 nucleotides read TGTGCCAGCAGTTTTGGGGGATTGAAGACCCAGTACTTC.

This clonotype was counted ten times or more. The chain couples TRBV7-9 to TRBJ2-7, with TRBD2 matching over 12 bases. The CDR3 has 13 residues. Looked up from germline, CDR1 is SEHNR and CDR2 is FQNEAQ (reference sequence). The V segment lost 5 bases and the J segment 4 bases; nucleotides outside the gene matches: 0. Here the CDR3 DNA reads TGTGCCAGCAGCGGGACTAGCGGGTACGAGCAGTACTTC. It specifies CASSGTSGYEQYF.

The rearrangement uses TRBV20-1 and TRBJ1-2; D call uncertain. V was pared by 1 base and J by 5 bases, with 14 bases between. The CDR3 runs 14 residues. Germline V lookup: CDR1 DFQATT, CDR2 SNEGSKA (reference sequence). The DNA of the CDR3 is TGCAGTGCTAGAGTAATGGGCGTGGGGTATGGCTACACCTTC. Protein product: CSARVMGVGYGYTF.

This clonotype was counted at least ten times. CDR3 sequence: CASSRPTDTQYF. Here the CDR3 DNA reads TGCGCCAGCAGCAGACCAACAGATACGCAGTATTTT. V gene TRBV10-1 combines with J gene TRBJ2-3; D is unclear. Germline CDR1 reads WNHNN; CDR2 reads SYGVQD (reference sequence). V was trimmed by 6 bases and J by 3 bases, leaving 7 bases between them. The CDR3 is 12 amino acids.

This chain connects TRBV19 to TRBJ1-1; weak D call: TRBD1 (5 bases). This CDR3 has 16 residues. In germline, CDR1 is LNHDA, CDR2 SQIVND (reference sequence). Trimming removed 6 bases at V and 10 bases at J, with 27 bases between. CDR3 DNA: TGTGCCAGTAGCACCAGGGACCGGGTCAAAGGTTGGGGAGCTTTCTTT. Amino acids: CASSTRDRVKGWGAFF.

The rearrangement joins TRBV12-3 or TRBV12-4 to TRBJ1-2; 12 nucleotides align to TRBD1. With V trimmed by 1 base and J by 5 bases, 5 bases remained unmatched. The CDR3 consists of 16 residues. The CDR3: CASSLVGTGGVYGYTF. The CDR3 region has the DNA TGTGCCAGCAGTTTAGTGGGGACAGGGGGCGTGTATGGCTACACCTTC.

Turning to this clonotype: This could be a read error, since a much larger clone is one nucleotide away. The conserved final phenylalanine or tryptophan is absent from the CDR3, which likely points to a read error. The CDR3 DNA sequence: TGCGCCAGCAGCTTGGAACCGGGACACATCATGAACACTGAAGCTTTCGTT. It codes for CASSLEPGHIMNTEAFV. The rearrangement uses TRBV5-1 and TRBJ1-1; D possibly corresponds to TRBD1 (6 bases). The CDR3 runs 17 residues. The germline CDR1 and CDR2 sequences are SGHRS and YFSETQ. Trimming removed 0 bases at V and 0 bases at J, with 15 bases between.

There are many counts of this clonotype. The chain carries TRBV20-1 and TRBJ1-6, with 9 bases lining up with TRBD1. The CDR3 has 13 amino acids. V lost 3 bases and J lost 8; bases outside the gene matches: 2. Germline assignment: CDR1 DFQATT and CDR2 SNEGSKA (reference sequence). DNA for the CDR3: TGCAGTGCTAGGGGACAGGGTGATTCACCCCTCCACTTT. The encoded protein is CSARGQGDSPLHF.

This clonotype was counted at least ten times. The chain uses TRBV6-5 and TRBJ1-1; 8 bases map to TRBD1. Germline V gene lookup returns CDR1 MNHEY and CDR2 SVGAGI. The CDR3 has 17 residues. V was clipped by 0 bases and J by 0 bases; unmatched bases: 6. The CDR3 sequence is CASSYSRQGSVNTEAFF. The CDR3, as DNA: TGTGCCAGCAGTTACTCACGACAGGGGTCCGTGAACACTGAAGCTTTCTTT.

The sample holds many counts of this clonotype. The chain employs TRBV6-5 and TRBJ1-6; D ambiguous. The CDR3 has 14 residues. Germline V gene data show CDR1 as MNHEY and CDR2 as SVGAGI. Trimming stripped 4 bases from V and 7 bases from J, with 11 bases between. The CDR3 is CASSFTLRNSPLHF. The CDR3 DNA is TGTGCCAGCAGTTTCACCCTGAGGAATTCACCCCTCCACTTT.

This clonotype was seen a handful of times. V is TRBV11-1 and J is TRBJ2-3, with TRBD2 as a possible D gene (7 bases). Germline loops: CDR1 SGHAT, CDR2 FQDESV (reference sequence). Between the trimmed V and J ends, which lost 0 bases and 5 bases, there was a span of 15 bases. CDR3 length equals 16 residues. The chain's CDR3 is CASSLAIGGPEDTQYF. The DNA for the CDR3 is TGTGCCAGCAGCTTAGCCATCGGGGGGCCGGAAGATACGCAGTATTTT.

The table lists this clonotype with many counts. The chain uses TRBV6-1 and TRBJ1-5; D is unclear. The germline V and J ends were trimmed by 5 bases and 3 bases, with 11 bases remaining between them. CDR1 and CDR2 (germline): MNHNS, SASEGT. This CDR3 spans 14 amino acids. The CDR3 sequence: CASSQVHNNQPQHF. The CDR3 DNA is TGTGCCAGCAGTCAAGTACACAACAATCAGCCCCAGCATTTT.

V is TRBV14 and J is TRBJ1-6; no definite D call. This CDR3 is 14 amino acids long. CDR1 and CDR2 from the germline V gene are SGHDN and FVKESK. V lost 4 bases, J lost 7 bases, and 11 bases lay in between. The DNA of the CDR3 is TGTGCCAGCAGCCGAAGAGAAGGGAATTCACCCCTCCACTTT. Its protein is CASSRREGNSPLHF.

V is TRBV13 and J is TRBJ2-2; unclear D gene. Germline V gene lookup returns CDR1 PRHDT and CDR2 FYEKMQ (reference sequence). The CDR3 sequence is 17 residues long. The germline V and J ends were trimmed by 5 bases and 1 base, with 17 bases remaining between them. In nucleotides, the CDR3 is TGTGCCAGCAGCCCCTTCCCACCCGATAAGAACACCGGGGAGCTGTTTTTT. Amino acid sequence: CASSPFPPDKNTGELFF.

The chain combines TRBV7-9 with TRBJ2-5; D perhaps matches TRBD1 (5 bases). Per the germline V gene, CDR1 is SEHNR and CDR2 is FQNEAQ (reference sequence). CDR3 length equals 16 residues. Trimming took off 5 bases at V and 5 bases at J, with 21 bases between the two ends. This CDR3 is CASSPGEAGPRETQYF. Here the CDR3 DNA reads TGTGCCAGCAGCCCCGGCGAGGCAGGGCCCCGGGAGACCCAGTACTTC. Combining the CDR3 with reference TRBV7-9 and TRBJ2-5 gives the whole variable domain DTGVSQNPRHKITKRGQNVTFRCDPISEHNRLYWYRQTLGQGPEFLTYFQNEAQLEKSRLLSDRFSAERPKGSFSTLEIQRTEQGDSAMYLCASSPGEAGPRETQYFGPGTRLLVL.

This sequence joins TRBV27 and TRBJ2-7; 9 bases fit TRBD1. The CDR3 sequence is 12 residues long. Germline CDR1 reads MNHEY; CDR2 reads SMNVEV (reference sequence). After removal of 8 bases from V and 5 bases from J, the junction contained 4 bases not matched to a gene. CDR3 loop: CASQTGGNEQYF. The CDR3 DNA reads TGTGCCAGCCAAACAGGGGGCAACGAGCAGTACTTC.

The sample holds many counts of this clonotype. The V call is TRBV5-4, the J call TRBJ2-2; D may be TRBD2 (5 bases). This CDR3 is built from 17 residues. V lost 3 bases, J lost 2 bases, and 17 bases lay in between. Germline CDR1 SGHNT, CDR2 YYREEE (reference sequence). CDR3 bases: TGTGCCAGCAGCTCGCCACAAGCGGAGATAAACACCGGGGAGCTGTTTTTT. Translating gives CASSSPQAEINTGELFF.

This clonotype was seen a few times. This rearrangement joins TRBV6-5 to TRBJ1-6; D perhaps matches TRBD1 (5 bases). CDR3 length: 14 amino acids. The V and J ends lost 1 base and 13 bases respectively, with 14 bases between them. Per the germline V gene, CDR1 is MNHEY and CDR2 is SVGAGI. The CDR3 nucleotides read TGTGCCAGCAGTTACTTCGCAGGGAGTTCCCCCCTCCACTTT. Its translation: CASSYFAGSSPLHF.

This clonotype was recorded many times. This chain joins TRBV27 and TRBJ2-5; 8 bases map to TRBD2. Per the germline V gene, CDR1 is MNHEY and CDR2 is SMNVEV (reference sequence). Trimming removed 4 bases from V and 1 base from J; junction bases left unmatched: 5. The CDR3 is made up of 15 amino acids. CDR3 sequence reads: CASSSGLALQETQYF. In nucleotides, the CDR3 is TGTGCCAGCAGTTCAGGACTAGCCCTCCAAGAGACCCAGTACTTC.

The chain joins TRBV28 to TRBJ2-5; TRBD2 matches 8 bases. Germline trimming cut 7 bases from V and 4 bases from J; bases unmatched to any gene: 11. The germline gives CDR1 MDHEN, CDR2 SYDVKM. The length of the CDR3 is 15 residues. The CDR3 spells CASTDGGGRTETQYF. CDR3 DNA sequence: TGTGCCAGCACCGACGGGGGGGGGCGCACAGAGACCCAGTACTTC.

This clonotype was seen more than once but under ten times. The genes are TRBV4-2 and TRBJ2-5; no definite D call. CDR3 size: 17 residues. V lost 0 bases to trimming and J lost 3 bases, with 17 bases between them. Germline V gives CDR1 LGHNA, CDR2 YNFKEQ. The CDR3 nucleotides are TGTGCCAGCAGCCAAGAGGGCGCCAGGCGCTCCAAAGAGACCCAGTACTTC. This gives the protein CASSQEGARRSKETQYF.

Concerning this clonotype: A read error may explain this, as a much larger clone is one base away. The conserved closing phenylalanine or tryptophan is absent in this CDR3, likely reflecting a read error. The V gene is TRBV27, the J gene TRBJ1-1; no firm D call. CDR3 length equals 13 residues. Trimming took 7 bases from V and 1 from J, leaving 10 bases between them. Germline V gene sequence: CDR1 MNHEY, CDR2 SMNVEV (reference sequence). The CDR3 DNA follows: TGTGCCAGCACCCGGGTGGGGAACACTGAAGCTTTCTTG. Its protein is CASTRVGNTEAFL.

In its sample, this clonotype was seen a few times. A much larger clonotype is one base distant, so this may be a read error. This chain joins TRBV2 and TRBJ1-5; 8 bases line up with TRBD1. Per germline, CDR1 SNHLY and CDR2 FYNNEI. The CDR3 is 15 residues long. CDR3 DNA: TGTGCCAACAGTGACCGAACAGGGGGTTTTCAGCCCCAGCATTTT. As protein: CANSDRTGGFQPQHF.

V usage is TRBV12-3 or TRBV12-4 and J usage is TRBJ1-5; 7 bases align to TRBD1. After removal of 6 bases from V and 2 bases from J, the junction contained 4 bases not matched to a gene. The CDR3 extends over 14 amino acids. The CDR3 bases are TGTGCCAGCAGACGACAGGGACGCAATCAGCCCCAGCATTTT. Protein sequence: CASRRQGRNQPQHF.

The table lists this clonotype with many counts. J is TRBJ1-1 and V is TRBV5-1; TRBD1 agrees at 7 bases. V shed 4 bases and J 7 bases; nucleotides not matched to a gene: 7. The CDR3 spans 13 residues. The germline V gene has CDR1 SGHRS and CDR2 YFSETQ. CDR3 nucleotides: TGCGCCAGCAGCGCTCAGGGGGTCGGTGAAGCTTTCTTT. This encodes CASSAQGVGEAFF. Complete variable domain (other parts from reference TRBV5-1 and TRBJ1-1): KAGVTQTPRYLIKTRGQQVTLSCSPISGHRSVSWYQQTPGQGLQFLFEYFSETQRNKGNFPGRFSGRQFSNSRSEMNVSTLELGDSALYLCASSAQGVGEAFFGQGTRLTVV.

The chain uses TRBV12-3 or TRBV12-4 and TRBJ2-7; D is unresolved. The CDR3 contains 13 residues. Trimming removed 5 bases from V and 4 bases from J, with 12 bases in between. The DNA of the CDR3 is TGTGCCAGCAGTCCCCTCCTAGTTTACGAGCAGTACTTC. It encodes CASSPLLVYEQYF.

Many counts were recorded for this clonotype. The V gene is TRBV10-3, the J gene TRBJ1-2; D call uncertain. The germline V gene has CDR1 ENHRY and CDR2 SYGVKD. Trimming pared 0 bases from V and 0 bases from J, leaving 8 bases between. The CDR3 has 15 amino acids. The CDR3 nucleotides are TGTGCCATCAGTGAGTCGACCGGGTCTAACTATGGCTACACCTTC. It codes for CAISESTGSNYGYTF.

This clonotype was seen at least ten times. The V gene is TRBV6-1, the J gene TRBJ2-7, with TRBD1 matching over 7 bases. There are 15 residues in the CDR3. Germline CDR1 reads MNHNS; CDR2 reads SASEGT. With V trimmed by 5 bases and J by 2 bases, 9 bases remained unmatched. CDR3 sequence: CASSRPGTDPYEQYF. CDR3 bases: TGTGCCAGCAGTCGACCCGGGACAGACCCCTACGAGCAGTACTTC.

This clonotype was seen repeatedly, ten times or more. The rearrangement links TRBV12-3 or TRBV12-4 to TRBJ2-1; 9 positions match TRBD2. This CDR3 contains 15 residues. Losses at the gene ends were 3 bases for V and 3 bases for J; bases not matched to a gene: 3. The CDR3 DNA reads TGTGCCAGCAGTTTCAGCGGGGGGTACTACAATGAGCAGTTCTTC. Protein product: CASSFSGGYYNEQFF.